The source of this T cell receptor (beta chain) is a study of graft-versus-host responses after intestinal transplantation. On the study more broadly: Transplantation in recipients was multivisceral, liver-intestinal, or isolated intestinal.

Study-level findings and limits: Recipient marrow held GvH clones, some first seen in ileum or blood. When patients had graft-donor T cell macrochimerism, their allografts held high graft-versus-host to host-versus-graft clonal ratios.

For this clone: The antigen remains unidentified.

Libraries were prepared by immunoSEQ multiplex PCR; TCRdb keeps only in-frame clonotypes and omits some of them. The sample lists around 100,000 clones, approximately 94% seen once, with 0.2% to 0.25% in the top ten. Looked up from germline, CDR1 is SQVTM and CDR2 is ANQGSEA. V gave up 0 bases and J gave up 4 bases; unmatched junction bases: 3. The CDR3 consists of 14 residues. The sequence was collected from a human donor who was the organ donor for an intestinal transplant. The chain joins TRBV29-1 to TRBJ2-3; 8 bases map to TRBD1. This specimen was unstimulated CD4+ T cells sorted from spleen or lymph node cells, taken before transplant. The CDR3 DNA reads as TGCAGCGTTGAAGAGACAGGGGAACCAGATACGCAGTATTTT. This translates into CSVEETGEPDTQYF.